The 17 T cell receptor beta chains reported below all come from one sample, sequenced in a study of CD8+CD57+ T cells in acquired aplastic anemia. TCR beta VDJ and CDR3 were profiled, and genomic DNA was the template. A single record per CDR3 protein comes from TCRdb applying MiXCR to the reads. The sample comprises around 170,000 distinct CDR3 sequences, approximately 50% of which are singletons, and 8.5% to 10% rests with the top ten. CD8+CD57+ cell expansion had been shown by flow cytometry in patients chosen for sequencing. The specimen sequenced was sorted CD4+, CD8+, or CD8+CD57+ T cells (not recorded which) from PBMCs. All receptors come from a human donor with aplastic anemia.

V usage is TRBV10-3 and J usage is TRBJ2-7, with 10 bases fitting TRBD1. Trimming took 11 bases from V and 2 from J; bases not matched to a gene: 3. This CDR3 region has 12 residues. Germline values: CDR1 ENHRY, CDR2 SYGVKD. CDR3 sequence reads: CAAGQGAYEQYF. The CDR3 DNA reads TGTGCCGCCGGACAGGGGGCCTACGAGCAGTACTTC.

The CDR3 loop is CSATGRGGSSYEQYF. As DNA, the CDR3 is TGCAGTGCTACGGGGAGGGGCGGGAGTAGCTACGAGCAGTACTTC. The chain carries TRBV20-1 and TRBJ2-7, with 7 bases matching TRBD2. The CDR3 loop spans 15 amino acids. V lost 4 bases and J lost 3; bases outside the gene matches: 12. The germline V gene encodes CDR1 DFQATT and CDR2 SNEGSKA (reference sequence).

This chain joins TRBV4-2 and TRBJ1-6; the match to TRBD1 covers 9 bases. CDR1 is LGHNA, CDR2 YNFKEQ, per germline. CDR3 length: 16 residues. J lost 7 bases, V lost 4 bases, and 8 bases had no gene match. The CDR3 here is CASSPSLDRGNSPLHF. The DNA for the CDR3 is TGTGCCAGCAGCCCAAGTTTGGACAGGGGAAATTCACCCCTCCACTTT.

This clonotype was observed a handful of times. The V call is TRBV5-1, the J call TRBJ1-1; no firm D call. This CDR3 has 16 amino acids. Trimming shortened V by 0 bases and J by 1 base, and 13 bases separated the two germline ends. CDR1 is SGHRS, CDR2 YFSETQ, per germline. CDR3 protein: CASSLGLFRANTEAFF. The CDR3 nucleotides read TGCGCCAGCAGCTTGGGGTTGTTTAGGGCGAACACTGAAGCTTTCTTT.

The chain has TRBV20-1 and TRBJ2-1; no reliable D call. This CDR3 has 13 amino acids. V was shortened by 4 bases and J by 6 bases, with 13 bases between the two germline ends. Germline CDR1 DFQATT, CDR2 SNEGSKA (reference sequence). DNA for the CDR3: TGCAGTGCTAACCAGGCGAGAGGCAATGAGCAGTTCTTC. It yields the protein CSANQARGNEQFF.

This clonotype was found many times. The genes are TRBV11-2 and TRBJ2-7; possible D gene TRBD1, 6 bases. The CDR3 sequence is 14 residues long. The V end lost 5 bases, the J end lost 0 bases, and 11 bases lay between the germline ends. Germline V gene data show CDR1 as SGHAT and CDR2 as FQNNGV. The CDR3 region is CASSRTGSSYEQYF. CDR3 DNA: TGTGCCAGCAGCCGCACAGGGAGCTCCTACGAGCAGTACTTC.

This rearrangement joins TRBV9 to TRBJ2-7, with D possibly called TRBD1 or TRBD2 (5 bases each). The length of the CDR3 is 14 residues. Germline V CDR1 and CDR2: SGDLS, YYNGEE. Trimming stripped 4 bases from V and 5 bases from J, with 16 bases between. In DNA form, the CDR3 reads TGTGCCAGCAGCTTGGGGCAGGGCGGGCACGAGCAGTACTTC. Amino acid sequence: CASSLGQGGHEQYF.

The CDR3 spells CASSHNEGAGFIYGYTF. In DNA form, the CDR3 reads TGTGCCAGCAGCCATAACGAGGGGGCCGGGTTCATCTATGGCTACACCTTC. The chain couples TRBV25-1 to TRBJ1-2, with 7 positions matching TRBD1. Trimming took 6 bases from V and 4 from J; bases not matched to a gene: 17. The germline CDR1 and CDR2 sequences are MGHDK and SYGVNS. The CDR3 contains 17 residues.

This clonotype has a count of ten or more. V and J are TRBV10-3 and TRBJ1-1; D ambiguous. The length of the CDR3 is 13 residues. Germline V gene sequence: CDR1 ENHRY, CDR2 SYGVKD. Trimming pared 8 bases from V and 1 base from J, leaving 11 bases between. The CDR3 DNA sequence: TGTGCCATCGGGCCAGGTAAGAACACTGAAGCTTTCTTT. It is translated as CAIGPGKNTEAFF.

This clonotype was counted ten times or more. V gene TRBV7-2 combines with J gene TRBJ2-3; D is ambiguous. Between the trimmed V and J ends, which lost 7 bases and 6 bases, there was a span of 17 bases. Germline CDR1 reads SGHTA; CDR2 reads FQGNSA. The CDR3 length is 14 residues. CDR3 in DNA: TGTGCCAGCAAGGCCGCAAGAGTTGCGGATACGCAGTATTTT. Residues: CASKAARVADTQYF.

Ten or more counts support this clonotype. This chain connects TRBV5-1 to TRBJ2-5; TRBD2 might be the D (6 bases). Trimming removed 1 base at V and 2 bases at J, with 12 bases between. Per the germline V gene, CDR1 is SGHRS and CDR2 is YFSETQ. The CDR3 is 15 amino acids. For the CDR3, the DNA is TGCGCCAGCAGCTTGATGGCTAGCGAACAAGAGACCCAGTACTTC. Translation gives CASSLMASEQETQYF.

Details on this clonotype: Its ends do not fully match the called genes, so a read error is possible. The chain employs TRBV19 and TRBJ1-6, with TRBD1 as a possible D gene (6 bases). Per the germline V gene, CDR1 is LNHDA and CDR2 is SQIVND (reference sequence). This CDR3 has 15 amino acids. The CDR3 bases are TGTGCCAGTAGTATAGGGACAGCTAATAACTCACCCCTCCACTTT. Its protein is CASSIGTANNSPLHF. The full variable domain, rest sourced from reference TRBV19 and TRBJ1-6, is DGGITQSPKYLFRKEGQNVTLSCEQNLNHDAMYWYRQDPGQGLRLIYYSQIVNDFQKGDIAEGYSVSREKKESFPLTVTSAQKNPTAFYLCASSIGTANNSPLHFGNGTRLTVT.

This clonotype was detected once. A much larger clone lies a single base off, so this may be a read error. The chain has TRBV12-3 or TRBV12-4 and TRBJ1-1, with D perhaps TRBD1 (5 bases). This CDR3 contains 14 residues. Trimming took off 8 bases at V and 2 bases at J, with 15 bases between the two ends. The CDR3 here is CASGGGAGNTEAFF. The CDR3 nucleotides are TGTGCCAGCGGCGGAGGGGCAGGAAACACTGAAGCTTTCTTT.

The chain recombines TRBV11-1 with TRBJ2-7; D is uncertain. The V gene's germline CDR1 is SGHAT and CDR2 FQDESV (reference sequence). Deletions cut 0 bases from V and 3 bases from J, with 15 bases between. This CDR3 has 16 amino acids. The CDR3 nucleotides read TGTGCCAGCAGCTTAGCCTCCGACGTAGGTGGCTACGAGCAGTACTTC. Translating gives CASSLASDVGGYEQYF.

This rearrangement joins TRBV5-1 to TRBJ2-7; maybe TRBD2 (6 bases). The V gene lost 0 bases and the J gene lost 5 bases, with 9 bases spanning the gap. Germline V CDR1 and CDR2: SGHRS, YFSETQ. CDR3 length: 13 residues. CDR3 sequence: CASSLVTGDEQYF. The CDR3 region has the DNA TGCGCCAGCAGCTTGGTTACGGGAGACGAGCAGTACTTC.

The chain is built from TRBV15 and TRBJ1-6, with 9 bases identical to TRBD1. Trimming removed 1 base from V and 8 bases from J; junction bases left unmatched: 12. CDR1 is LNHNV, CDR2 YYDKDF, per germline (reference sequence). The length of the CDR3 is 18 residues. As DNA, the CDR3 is TGTGCCACCAGCAGAGGCCCCCAAACAGGGGGCGGGTATTCACCCCTCCACTTT. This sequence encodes CATSRGPQTGGGYSPLHF.

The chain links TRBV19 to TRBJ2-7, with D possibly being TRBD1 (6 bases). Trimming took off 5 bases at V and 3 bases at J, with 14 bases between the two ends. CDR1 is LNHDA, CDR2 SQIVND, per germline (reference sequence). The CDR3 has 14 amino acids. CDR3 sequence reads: CASSQGRGGYEQYF. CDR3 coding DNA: TGTGCCAGTAGTCAGGGGCGAGGAGGCTACGAGCAGTACTTC.